This is a list of T cell receptor beta chains from one sample in a study of cytomegalovirus exposure and HLA in healthy donors. Profiled with immunoSEQ multiplex PCR; TCRdb holds only in-frame clones, not every one. The sample contains about 130,000 clones, about three quarters of which appear only once. Sequenced: PBMCs. All receptors come from a human donor in good health. Both conserved end residues are part of each CDR3. D genes are given only for firm matches. Clone size, where shown, is once, few, many, or a class for clones that have expanded.

.,few,TRBV7-8,TRBJ1-4,CASSTSPNEKLFF,TGTGCCAGCAGCACTTCACCGAATGAAAAACTGTTTTTT
.,.,TRBV13,TRBJ2-3,CASSWRQTTDTQYF,TGTGCCAGCAGCTGGCGGCAGACCACAGATACGCAGTATTTT
.,.,TRBV6-5,TRBJ1-5,CASGQEPNQPQHF,TGTGCCAGCGGGCAGGAACCAAATCAGCCCCAGCATTTT
TRBD2,.,TRBV5-1,TRBJ2-1,CASSLSLGGVNEQFF,TGCGCCAGCAGTCTTTCTCTCGGGGGGGTCAATGAGCAGTTCTTC
.,.,TRBV5-3,TRBJ1-1,CASSGYREGNTEAFF,TGTGCCAGCAGCGGTTACAGGGAGGGGAACACTGAAGCTTTCTTT
.,once,TRBV5-1,TRBJ2-2,CASSLEGRHTGELFF,TGCGCCAGCAGCTTGGAGGGGCGACACACCGGGGAGCTGTTTTTT
.,.,TRBV6-4,TRBJ2-3,CASSAGGTQYF,TGTGCCAGCAGTGCTGGAGGGACGCAGTATTTT
.,few,TRBV6-1,TRBJ1-5,CASRFYSNQPQHF,TGTGCCAGCAGGTTCTATAGCAATCAGCCCCAGCATTTT
TRBD1,few,TRBV2,TRBJ1-5,CASSDYRGRLDQPQHF,TGTGCCAGCAGTGATTACAGGGGGCGGCTCGATCAGCCCCAGCATTTT
TRBD2,.,TRBV4-1,TRBJ2-2,CASSQVGTSGLNTGELFF,TGCGCCAGCAGCCAAGTAGGGACTAGCGGGCTCAACACCGGGGAGCTGTTTTTT
.,.,TRBV7-9,TRBJ1-5,CASSSGQQGNQPQHF,TGTGCCAGCAGCTCCGGACAGCAAGGCAATCAGCCCCAGCATTTT
TRBD1,.,TRBV18,TRBJ2-6,CASSPRGTAVISGANVLTF,TGTGCCAGCTCCCCAAGGGGGACAGCTGTCATCTCTGGGGCCAACGTCCTGACTTTC
.,.,TRBV6-1,TRBJ2-7,CASSEEVFKYEQYF,TGTGCCAGCAGTGAGGAGGTGTTCAAGTACGAGCAGTACTTC
.,.,TRBV7-9,TRBJ2-7,CASSLSTGPYEQYF,TGTGCCAGCAGCTTAAGTACAGGCCCCTACGAGCAGTACTTC
TRBD1,.,TRBV4-1,TRBJ2-7,CASSPTGTGYYEQYF,TGCGCCAGCAGCCCGACCGGGACAGGGTACTACGAGCAGTACTTC
TRBD1,once,TRBV27,TRBJ1-2,CASSLRDRTPYGYTF,TGTGCCAGCAGTTTACGGGACAGAACCCCATATGGCTACACCTTC
.,.,TRBV9,TRBJ2-3,CASSRLGQLTDTQYF,TGTGCCAGCAGCCGTTTGGGGCAGCTCACAGATACGCAGTATTTT
.,few,TRBV7-9,TRBJ1-1,CASSPGTARGMVGFF,TGTGCCAGCAGCCCAGGGACCGCAAGGGGGATGGTGGGGTTCTTT
.,.,TRBV7-9,TRBJ1-1,CASSLTLNTEAFF,TGTGCCAGCAGCTTGACACTGAACACTGAAGCTTTCTTT
TRBD2,.,TRBV9,TRBJ2-7,CASSVSSSGETYEQYF,TGTGCCAGCAGCGTAAGCTCTAGCGGGGAGACCTACGAGCAGTACTTC
.,.,TRBV28,TRBJ1-1,CASRLGGGNTEAFF,TGTGCCAGCAGACTGGGGGGTGGCAACACTGAAGCTTTCTTT
TRBD1,.,TRBV15,TRBJ1-4,CATSPRTGREKLFF,TGTGCCACCAGCCCTCGGACAGGGAGGGAAAAACTGTTTTTT
.,.,TRBV9,TRBJ1-1,CASSPPEVTEAFF,TGTGCCAGCAGCCCGCCCGAGGTCACTGAAGCTTTCTTT
.,.,TRBV6-1,TRBJ1-1,CASSSYTEAFF,TGTGCCAGCAGTTCTTACACTGAAGCTTTCTTT
TRBD1,.,TRBV18,TRBJ2-3,CASSLRDRGLSTDTQYF,TGTGCCAGCTCACTCCGGGACAGGGGGCTGAGCACAGATACGCAGTATTTT
TRBD2,once,TRBV18,TRBJ2-5,CASSTVASGGPRQETQYF,TGTGCCAGCTCTACGGTGGCTAGCGGGGGGCCACGGCAAGAGACCCAGTACTTC
TRBD2,.,TRBV19,TRBJ2-5,CASSISAGFQETQYF,TGTGCCAGTAGTATTTCAGCGGGGTTTCAAGAGACCCAGTACTTC
TRBD1,.,TRBV28,TRBJ1-3,CASRYTGALVDTIYF,TGTGCCAGCAGGTATACAGGGGCGCTTGTGGACACCATATATTTT
.,.,TRBV19,TRBJ2-3,CASSTGQNFPDTQYF,TGTGCCAGTAGTACAGGACAGAATTTCCCAGATACGCAGTATTTT
.,.,TRBV5-1,TRBJ2-1,CASIGVGDEQFF,TGCGCCAGCATAGGGGTAGGGGATGAGCAGTTCTTC
.,.,TRBV29-1,TRBJ1-1,CSATGNTEAFF,TGCAGCGCCACAGGGAACACTGAAGCTTTCTTT
.,.,TRBV5-1,TRBJ2-5,CASSLDLETQYF,TGCGCCAGCAGCTTGGACTTGGAGACCCAGTACTTC
.,few,TRBV2,TRBJ1-4,CASTQGSTNEKLFF,TGTGCCAGCACTCAGGGGTCCACTAATGAAAAACTGTTTTTT
.,.,TRBV27,TRBJ2-7,CASSFRPGEQYF,TGTGCCAGCAGTTTCAGGCCAGGGGAGCAGTACTTC
TRBD1,.,TRBV7-9,TRBJ1-2,CASSSPWDRGTNYGYTF,TGTGCCAGCAGCTCGCCATGGGACAGGGGAACTAACTATGGCTACACCTTC
.,.,TRBV18,TRBJ1-4,CASSPTNGEKLFF,TGTGCCAGCTCACCAACAAATGGTGAAAAACTGTTTTTT
TRBD1,few,TRBV5-1,TRBJ1-4,CASSLEGTGDEKLFF,TGCGCCAGCAGCTTGGAAGGGACAGGGGATGAAAAACTGTTTTTT
.,.,TRBV6-5,TRBJ1-1,CASSYSMNTEAFF,TGTGCCAGCAGTTACAGCATGAACACTGAAGCTTTCTTT
.,.,TRBV5-6,TRBJ1-2,CASSRGLGYTF,TGTGCCAGCAGTAGGGGTCTTGGCTACACCTTC
.,.,TRBV11-3,TRBJ2-2,CASSLEANTGELFF,TGTGCCAGCAGCTTAGAGGCAAACACCGGGGAGCTGTTTTTT
.,.,TRBV5-1,TRBJ2-5,CASSLDPGEETQYF,TGCGCCAGCAGCTTGGACCCCGGGGAAGAGACCCAGTACTTC
.,few,TRBV6-6,TRBJ2-7,CASSYSQYEQYF,TGTGCCAGCAGTTACTCCCAGTACGAGCAGTACTTC
TRBD1,.,TRBV2,TRBJ1-2,CASSRGGHGFYGYTF,TGTGCCAGCAGTCGAGGGGGCCACGGCTTCTATGGCTACACCTTC
.,.,TRBV10-1,TRBJ2-7,CASSPGLAGHYEQYF,TGCGCCAGCAGTCCTGGACTGGCGGGGCACTACGAGCAGTACTTC
TRBD2,.,TRBV7-3,TRBJ2-2,CASSLAFGGVRELFF,TGTGCCAGCAGCTTGGCGTTCGGGGGGGTCAGGGAGCTGTTTTTT
.,.,TRBV6-6,TRBJ2-3,CASGAREADTQYF,TGTGCCAGCGGTGCGAGGGAGGCAGATACGCAGTATTTT
TRBD1,.,TRBV18,TRBJ1-1,CASSPGQGAEAFF,TGTGCCAGCTCACCCGGACAGGGAGCTGAAGCTTTCTTT